The clone carrying this T cell receptor beta chain was detected only a few times. Its specificity is unknown. The authors' processing: Construction of a distant-metastasis classifier for papillary thyroid cancer relied on CDR3 differences across clinicopathological groups. MiXCR was used by TCRdb to re-call the PCR reads. The V and J calls and clone size come from TCRdb's table, not from the authors' own analysis. The sample lists fewer than 35,000 clones; about a fifth were seen once. V shed 6 bases and J shed 0 bases, with 9 bases lying between them. Looked up from germline, CDR1 is MNHNS and CDR2 is SASEGT. The CDR3 sequence is 14 residues long. The sample belongs to a study of metastatic and nonmetastatic thyroid tumors. Broader study findings: It was reportedly found that TCR beta diversity was significantly higher in malignant thyroid tumors than in benign nodules, a difference seen in both blood and tumor samples.

Every patient was untreated before thyroid surgery. The chain links TRBV6-1 to TRBJ1-3; a possible D gene is TRBD1 (6 bases). The source material was tumor tissue. The TCR was taken from a male donor with papillary thyroid cancer or a benign thyroid nodule (not recorded which). Some clones in this sample may be carry-over from other donors' samples. Here the CDR3 DNA reads TGTGCCAGCAGGAGGGACAACTCTGGAAACACCATATATTTT. Its protein is CASRRDNSGNTIYF.